What follows describes a single T cell receptor (beta chain). The data derive from a study of blood T cell repertoires in COVID-19. Study-wide context: COVID-19 samples, acute and convalescent, were from the United States, Italy and Spain. Sample material is recorded as cDNA or gDNA derived from T cells, B-cell-depleted T cells, or PBMCs.

Source study methods: For nucleated cells, counts were estimated from reference gene primer amplification. Generated by immunoSEQ multiplex PCR, the TCRdb table keeps only in-frame clones and is missing some. D and trimming were read from the DNA, whereas the V and J calls and clone size are those reported in that table. The top ten hold about 20% of the sample, which has about 150,000 clones, around 79% seen once. Participants were placed into cohorts based on the clinical history they reported. After removal of 4 bases from V and 1 base from J, the junction contained 5 bases not matched to a gene. The CDR3 covers 16 residues. Germline CDR1 reads SGHTA; CDR2 reads FQGNSA.

The sequencing sample was made of PBMCs or T cells enriched from blood (not recorded which). This sequence was found in a woman in her 70s in a cohort exposed to, infected with or recovered from COVID-19 (not recorded which). The gene calls are TRBV7-2 and TRBJ2-1; 9 nucleotides align to TRBD1. Here the CDR3 reads CASSSWTGVSYNEQFF. CDR3 sequence (DNA): TGTGCCAGCAGCTCCTGGACAGGGGTATCCTACAATGAGCAGTTCTTC.